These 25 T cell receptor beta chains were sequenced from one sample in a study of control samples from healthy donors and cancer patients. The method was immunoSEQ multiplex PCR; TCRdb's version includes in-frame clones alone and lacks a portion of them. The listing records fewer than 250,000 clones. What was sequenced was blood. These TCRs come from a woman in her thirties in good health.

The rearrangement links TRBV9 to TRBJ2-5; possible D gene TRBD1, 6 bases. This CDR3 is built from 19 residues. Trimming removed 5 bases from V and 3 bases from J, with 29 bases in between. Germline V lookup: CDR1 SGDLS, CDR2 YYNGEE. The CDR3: CASSAGWVTRGTGKETQYF. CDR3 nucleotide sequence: TGTGCCAGCAGTGCCGGTTGGGTAACGAGGGGGACCGGGAAAGAGACCCAGTACTTC.

The CDR3 DNA reads TGTGCCACCAGTAGGACAGCCTACGAGCAGTACTTC. Residues: CATSRTAYEQYF. The rearrangement joins TRBV15 to TRBJ2-7, with a weak D call TRBD1 (6 bases). Trimming left V 6 bases short and J 2 bases short, with 8 bases between. The germline V gene encodes CDR1 LNHNV and CDR2 YYDKDF (reference sequence). The CDR3 spans 12 residues.

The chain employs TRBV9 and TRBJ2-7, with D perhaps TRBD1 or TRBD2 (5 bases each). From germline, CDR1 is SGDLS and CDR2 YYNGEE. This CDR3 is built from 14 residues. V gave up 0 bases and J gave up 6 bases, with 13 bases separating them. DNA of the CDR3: TGTGCCAGCAGCGTAGGGGTGGGGGTCGCCGAGCAGTACTTC. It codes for CASSVGVGVAEQYF.

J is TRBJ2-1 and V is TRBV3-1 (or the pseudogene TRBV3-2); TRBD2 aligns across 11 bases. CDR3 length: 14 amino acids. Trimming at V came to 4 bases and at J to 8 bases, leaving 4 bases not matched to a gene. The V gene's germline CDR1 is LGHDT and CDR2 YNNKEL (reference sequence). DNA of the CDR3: TGTGCCAGCAGCCTAGCGGGGGGGCCTTATGAGCAGTTCTTC. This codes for CASSLAGGPYEQFF.

CDR3 in amino acids: CAGRQGALGYTF. CDR3 nucleotide sequence: TGTGCCGGCCGACAGGGGGCTCTTGGCTACACCTTC. The gene calls are TRBV21-1 and TRBJ1-2; the D call of TRBD1 is as the table states it, not checked on the DNA. TRBV21-1 is a pseudogene segment. The CDR3 covers 12 residues.

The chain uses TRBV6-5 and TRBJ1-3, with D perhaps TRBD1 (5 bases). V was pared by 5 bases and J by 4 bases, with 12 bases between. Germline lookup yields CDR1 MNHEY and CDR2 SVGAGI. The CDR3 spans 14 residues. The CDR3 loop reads CASSHEGSGNTIYF. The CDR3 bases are TGTGCCAGCAGTCACGAGGGGTCAGGAAACACCATATATTTT.

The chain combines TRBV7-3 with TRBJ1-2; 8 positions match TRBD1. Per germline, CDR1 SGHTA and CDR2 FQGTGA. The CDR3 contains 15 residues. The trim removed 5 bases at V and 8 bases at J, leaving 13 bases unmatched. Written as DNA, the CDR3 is TGTGCCAGCAGCCCTTCGGACAGGGTGAGGAAGGGCTACACCTTC. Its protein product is CASSPSDRVRKGYTF.

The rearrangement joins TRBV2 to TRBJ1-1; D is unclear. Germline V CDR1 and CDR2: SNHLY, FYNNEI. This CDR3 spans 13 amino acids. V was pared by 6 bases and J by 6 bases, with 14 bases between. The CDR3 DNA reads TGTGCCAGCAGGCTCACAAGTTCCCCTGAAGCTTTCTTT. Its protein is CASRLTSSPEAFF. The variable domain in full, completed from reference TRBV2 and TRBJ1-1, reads EPEVTQTPSHQVTQMGQEVILRCVPISNHLYFYWYRQILGQKVEFLVSFYNNEISEKSEIFDDQFSVERPDGSNFTLKIRSTKLEDSAMYFCASRLTSSPEAFFGQGTRLTVV.

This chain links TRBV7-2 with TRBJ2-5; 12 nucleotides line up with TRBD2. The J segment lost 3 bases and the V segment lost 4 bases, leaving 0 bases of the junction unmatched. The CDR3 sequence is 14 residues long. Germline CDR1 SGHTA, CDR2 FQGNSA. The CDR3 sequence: CASSWTSGEETQYF. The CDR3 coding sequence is TGTGCCAGCAGCTGGACTAGCGGGGAAGAGACCCAGTACTTC.

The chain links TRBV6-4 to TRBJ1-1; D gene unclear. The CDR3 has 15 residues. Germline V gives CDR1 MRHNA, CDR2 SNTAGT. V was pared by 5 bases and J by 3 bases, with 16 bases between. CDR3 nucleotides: TGTGCCAGCAGTCCACGGGGATCTGGGGACACTGAAGCTTTCTTT. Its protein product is CASSPRGSGDTEAFF.

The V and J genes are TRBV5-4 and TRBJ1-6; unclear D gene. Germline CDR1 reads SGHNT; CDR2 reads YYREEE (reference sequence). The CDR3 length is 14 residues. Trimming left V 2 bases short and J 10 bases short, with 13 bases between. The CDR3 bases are TGTGCCAGCAGCTTAATGGGGTCTACCTCACCCCTCCACTTT. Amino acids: CASSLMGSTSPLHF.

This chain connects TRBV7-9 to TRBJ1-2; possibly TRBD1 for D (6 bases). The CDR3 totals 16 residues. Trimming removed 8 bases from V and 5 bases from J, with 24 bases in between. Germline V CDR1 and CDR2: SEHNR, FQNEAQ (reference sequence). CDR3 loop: CASAYRKAGDRYGYTF. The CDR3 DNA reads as TGTGCCAGCGCATACCGTAAGGCAGGGGATCGGTATGGCTACACCTTC.

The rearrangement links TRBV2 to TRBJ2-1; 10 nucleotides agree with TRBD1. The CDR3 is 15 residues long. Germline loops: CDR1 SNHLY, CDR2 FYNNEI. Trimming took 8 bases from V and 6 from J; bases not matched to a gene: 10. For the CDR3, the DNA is TGTGCCAGCGGGGCTAAACGGACAGGGGGCAATGAGCAGTTCTTC. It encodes CASGAKRTGGNEQFF.

CDR3: CASSQDFRQGSTEAFF. The DNA for the CDR3 is TGCGCCAGCAGCCAAGATTTTCGACAGGGAAGCACTGAAGCTTTCTTT. The chain links TRBV4-1 to TRBJ1-1; 7 nucleotides agree with TRBD1. CDR3 length: 16 residues. With 0 bases clipped from V and 4 bases from J, the junction kept 8 bases outside the gene matches. Germline V gene sequence: CDR1 MGHRA, CDR2 YSYEKL.

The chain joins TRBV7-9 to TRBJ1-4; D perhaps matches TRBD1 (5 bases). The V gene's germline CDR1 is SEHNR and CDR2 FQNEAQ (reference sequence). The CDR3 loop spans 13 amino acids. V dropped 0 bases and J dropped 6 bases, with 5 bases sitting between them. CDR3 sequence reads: CASSLAGDEKLFF. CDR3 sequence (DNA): TGTGCCAGCAGCTTAGCAGGGGATGAAAAACTGTTTTTT. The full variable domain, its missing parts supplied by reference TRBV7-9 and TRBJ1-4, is DTGVSQNPRHKITKRGQNVTFRCDPISEHNRLYWYRQTLGQGPEFLTYFQNEAQLEKSRLLSDRFSAERPKGSFSTLEIQRTEQGDSAMYLCASSLAGDEKLFFGSGTQLSVL.

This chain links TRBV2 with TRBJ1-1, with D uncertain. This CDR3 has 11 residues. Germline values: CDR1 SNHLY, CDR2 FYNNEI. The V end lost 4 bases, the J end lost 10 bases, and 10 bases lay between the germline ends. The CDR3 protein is CASSVRVGAFF. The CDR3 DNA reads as TGTGCCAGCAGTGTTAGGGTAGGAGCTTTCTTT.

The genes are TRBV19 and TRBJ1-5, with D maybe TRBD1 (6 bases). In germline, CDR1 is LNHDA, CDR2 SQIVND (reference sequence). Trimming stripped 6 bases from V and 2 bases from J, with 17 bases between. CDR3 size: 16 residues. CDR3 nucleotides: TGTGCCAGTAGCACGCCCGGCAGGGGAGGCAATCAGCCCCAGCATTTT. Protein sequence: CASSTPGRGGNQPQHF.

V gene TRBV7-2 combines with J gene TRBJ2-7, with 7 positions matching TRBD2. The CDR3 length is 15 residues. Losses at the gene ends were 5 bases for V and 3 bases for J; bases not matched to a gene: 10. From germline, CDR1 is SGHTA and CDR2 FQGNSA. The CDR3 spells CASSESSGYYYEQYF. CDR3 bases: TGTGCCAGCAGCGAATCTAGCGGCTACTACTACGAGCAGTACTTC. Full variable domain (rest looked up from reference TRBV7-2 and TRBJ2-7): GAGVSQSPSNKVTEKGKDVELRCDPISGHTALYWYRQSLGQGLEFLIYFQGNSAPDKSGLPSDRFSAERTGGSVSTLTIQRTQQEDSAVYLCASSESSGYYYEQYFGPGTRLTVT.

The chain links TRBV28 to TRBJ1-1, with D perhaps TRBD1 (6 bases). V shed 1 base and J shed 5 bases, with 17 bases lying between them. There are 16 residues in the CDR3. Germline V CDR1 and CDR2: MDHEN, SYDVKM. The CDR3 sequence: CASSLFTGSSRTEAFF. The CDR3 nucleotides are TGTGCCAGCAGTTTATTCACAGGGTCAAGTCGGACTGAAGCTTTCTTT.

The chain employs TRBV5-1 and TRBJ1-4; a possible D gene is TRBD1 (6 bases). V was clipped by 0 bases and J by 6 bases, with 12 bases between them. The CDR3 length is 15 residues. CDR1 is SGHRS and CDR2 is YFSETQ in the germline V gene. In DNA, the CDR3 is TGCGCCAGCAGCTTGGGGGGCAGGGGAGATGAAAAACTGTTTTTT. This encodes CASSLGGRGDEKLFF.

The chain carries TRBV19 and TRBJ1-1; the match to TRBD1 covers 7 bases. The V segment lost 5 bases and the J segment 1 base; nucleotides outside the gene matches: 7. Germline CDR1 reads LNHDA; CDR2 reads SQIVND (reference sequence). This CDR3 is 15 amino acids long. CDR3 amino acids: CASSSPDRRNTEAFF. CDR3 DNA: TGTGCCAGTAGTTCCCCGGACAGGCGGAACACTGAAGCTTTCTTT.

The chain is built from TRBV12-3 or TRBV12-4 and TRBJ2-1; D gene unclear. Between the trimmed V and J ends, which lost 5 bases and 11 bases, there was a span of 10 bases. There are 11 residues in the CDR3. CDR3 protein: CASSPLSKQFF. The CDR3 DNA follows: TGTGCCAGCAGTCCTCTGTCCAAGCAGTTCTTC.

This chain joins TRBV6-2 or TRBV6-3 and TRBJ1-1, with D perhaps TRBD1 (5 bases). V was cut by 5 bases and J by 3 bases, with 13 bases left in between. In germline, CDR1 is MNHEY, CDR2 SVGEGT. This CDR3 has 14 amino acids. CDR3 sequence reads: CASSDARGDTEAFF. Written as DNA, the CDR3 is TGTGCCAGCAGTGACGCACGGGGCGACACTGAAGCTTTCTTT.

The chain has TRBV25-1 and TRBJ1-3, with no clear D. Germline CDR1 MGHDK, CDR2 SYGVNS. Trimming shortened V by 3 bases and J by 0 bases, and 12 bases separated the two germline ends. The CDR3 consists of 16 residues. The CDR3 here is CASSEPQNFSGNTIYF. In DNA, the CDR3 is TGTGCCAGCAGTGAGCCTCAGAATTTCTCTGGAAACACCATATATTTT.

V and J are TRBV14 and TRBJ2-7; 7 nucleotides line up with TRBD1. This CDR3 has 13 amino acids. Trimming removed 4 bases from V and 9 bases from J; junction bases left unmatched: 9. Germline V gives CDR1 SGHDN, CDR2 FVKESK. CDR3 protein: CASSLDRILGQYF. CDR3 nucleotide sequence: TGTGCCAGCAGCCTGGACAGGATTCTTGGGCAGTACTTC.